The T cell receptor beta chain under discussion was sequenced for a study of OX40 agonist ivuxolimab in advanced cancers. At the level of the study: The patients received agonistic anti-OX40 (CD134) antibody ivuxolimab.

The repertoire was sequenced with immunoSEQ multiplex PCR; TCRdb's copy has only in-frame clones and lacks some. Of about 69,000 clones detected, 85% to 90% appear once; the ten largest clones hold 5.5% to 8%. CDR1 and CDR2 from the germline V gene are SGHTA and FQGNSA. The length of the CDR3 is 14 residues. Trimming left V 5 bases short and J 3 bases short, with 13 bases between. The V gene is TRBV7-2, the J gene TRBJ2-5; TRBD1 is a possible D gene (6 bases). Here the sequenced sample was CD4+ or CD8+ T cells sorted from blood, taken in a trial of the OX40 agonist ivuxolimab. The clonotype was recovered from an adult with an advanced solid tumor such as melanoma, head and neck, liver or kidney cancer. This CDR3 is CASSPDRMKETQYF. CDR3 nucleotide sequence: TGTGCCAGCAGCCCAGACAGGATGAAAGAGACCCAGTACTTC.